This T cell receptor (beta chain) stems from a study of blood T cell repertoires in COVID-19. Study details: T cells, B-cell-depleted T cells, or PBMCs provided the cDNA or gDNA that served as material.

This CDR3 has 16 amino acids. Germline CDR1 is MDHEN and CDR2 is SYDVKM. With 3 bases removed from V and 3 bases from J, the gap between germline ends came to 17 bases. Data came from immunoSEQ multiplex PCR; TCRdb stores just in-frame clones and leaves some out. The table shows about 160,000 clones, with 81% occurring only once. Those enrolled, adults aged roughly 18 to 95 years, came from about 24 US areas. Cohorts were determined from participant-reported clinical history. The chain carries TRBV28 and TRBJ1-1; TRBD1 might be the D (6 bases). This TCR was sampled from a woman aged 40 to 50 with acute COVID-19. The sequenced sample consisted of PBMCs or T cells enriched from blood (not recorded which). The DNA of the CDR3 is TGTGCCAGCAGTTTTAGTTTGGAGGGGGGGGACACTGAAGCTTTCTTT. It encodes CASSFSLEGGDTEAFF.